The subject of this entry is one T cell receptor beta chain. The sample comes from a study of CD4 and CD8 cells across lung adenocarcinoma regions. TCRdb ran MiXCR on the PCR reads and lists one entry per CDR3 protein. Of tens of thousands of distinct CDR3 sequences in the sample, around 50% were seen once. V was shortened by 6 bases and J by 6 bases, with 17 bases between the two germline ends. Germline values: CDR1 MNHNS, CDR2 SASEGT. The CDR3 is made up of 15 amino acids. Samples came from patients with localized non-small cell lung adenocarcinoma. The sequenced sample was CD4+ T cells from the center of a lung tumor. The J gene is TRBJ2-2, the V gene TRBV6-1, with D unresolved. This sequence originates from a male donor with lung adenocarcinoma. The CD4 and CD8 labels of this study may be unreliable. This CDR3 is CASRLQAVIPGELFF. The CDR3 DNA reads as TGTGCCAGCAGACTCCAGGCTGTAATTCCCGGGGAGCTGTTTTTT.